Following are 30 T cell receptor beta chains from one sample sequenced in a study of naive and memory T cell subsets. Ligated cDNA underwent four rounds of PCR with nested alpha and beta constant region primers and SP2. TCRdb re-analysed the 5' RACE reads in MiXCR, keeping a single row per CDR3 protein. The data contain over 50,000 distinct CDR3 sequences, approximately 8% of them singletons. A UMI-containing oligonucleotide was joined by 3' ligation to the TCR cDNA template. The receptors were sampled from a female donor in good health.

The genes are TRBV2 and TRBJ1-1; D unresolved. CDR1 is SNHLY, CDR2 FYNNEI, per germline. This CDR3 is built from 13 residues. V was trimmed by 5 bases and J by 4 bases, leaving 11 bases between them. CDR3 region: CASSQREGTEAFF. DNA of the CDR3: TGTGCCAGCAGTCAAAGAGAGGGCACTGAAGCTTTCTTT.

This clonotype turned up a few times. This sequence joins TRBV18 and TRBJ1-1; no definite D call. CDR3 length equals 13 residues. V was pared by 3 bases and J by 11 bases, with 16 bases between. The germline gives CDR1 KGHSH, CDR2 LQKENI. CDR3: CASSPQTLEEAFF. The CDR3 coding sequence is TGTGCCAGCTCACCCCAAACTTTGGAGGAGGCTTTCTTT.

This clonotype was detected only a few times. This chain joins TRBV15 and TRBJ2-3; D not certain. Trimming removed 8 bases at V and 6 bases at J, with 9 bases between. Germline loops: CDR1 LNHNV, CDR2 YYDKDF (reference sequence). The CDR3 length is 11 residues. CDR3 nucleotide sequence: TGTGCCACCGCCGATATGGATACGCAGTATTTT. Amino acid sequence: CATADMDTQYF. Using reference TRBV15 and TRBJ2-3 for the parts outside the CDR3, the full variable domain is DAMVIQNPRYQVTQFGKPVTLSCSQTLNHNVMYWYQQKSSQAPKLLFHYYDKDFNNEADTPDNFQSRRPNTSFCFLDIRSPGLGDTAMYLCATADMDTQYFGPGTRLTVL.

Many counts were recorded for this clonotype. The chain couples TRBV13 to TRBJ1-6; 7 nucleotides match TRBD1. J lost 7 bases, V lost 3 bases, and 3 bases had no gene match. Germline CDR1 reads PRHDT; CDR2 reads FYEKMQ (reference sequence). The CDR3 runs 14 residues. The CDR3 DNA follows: TGTGCCAGCAGCTTTACAGGGGAGAATTCACCCCTCCACTTT. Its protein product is CASSFTGENSPLHF.

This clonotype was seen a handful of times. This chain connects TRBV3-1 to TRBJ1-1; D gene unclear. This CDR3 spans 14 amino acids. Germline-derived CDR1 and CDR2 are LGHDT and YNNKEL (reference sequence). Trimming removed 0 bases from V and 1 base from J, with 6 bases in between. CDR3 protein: CASSQETENTEAFF. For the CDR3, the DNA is TGTGCCAGCAGCCAAGAGACGGAGAACACTGAAGCTTTCTTT. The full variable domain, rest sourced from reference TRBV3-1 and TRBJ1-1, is DTAVSQTPKYLVTQMGNDKSIKCEQNLGHDTMYWYKQDSKKFLKIMFSYNNKELIINETVPNRFSPKSPDKAHLNLHINSLELGDSAVYFCASSQETENTEAFFGQGTRLTVV.

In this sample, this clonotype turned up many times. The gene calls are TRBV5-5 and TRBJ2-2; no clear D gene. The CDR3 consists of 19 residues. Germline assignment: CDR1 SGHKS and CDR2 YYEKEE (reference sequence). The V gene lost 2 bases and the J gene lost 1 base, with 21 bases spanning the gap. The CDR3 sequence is CASSLVGVRRSWNTGELFF. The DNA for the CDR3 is TGTGCCAGCAGCTTAGTAGGCGTCAGGCGGAGTTGGAACACCGGGGAGCTGTTTTTT.

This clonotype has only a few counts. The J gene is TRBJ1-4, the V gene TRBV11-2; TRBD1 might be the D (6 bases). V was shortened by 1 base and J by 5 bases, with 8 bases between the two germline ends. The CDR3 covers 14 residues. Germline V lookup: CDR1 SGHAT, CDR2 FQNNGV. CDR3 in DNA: TGTGCCAGCAGCTTAGGGGGGCGCAATGAAAAACTGTTTTTT. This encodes CASSLGGRNEKLFF. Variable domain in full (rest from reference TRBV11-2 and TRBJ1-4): EAGVAQSPRYKIIEKRQSVAFWCNPISGHATLYWYQQILGQGPKLLIQFQNNGVVDDSQLPKDRFSAERLKGVDSTLKIQPAKLEDSAVYLCASSLGGRNEKLFFGSGTQLSVL.

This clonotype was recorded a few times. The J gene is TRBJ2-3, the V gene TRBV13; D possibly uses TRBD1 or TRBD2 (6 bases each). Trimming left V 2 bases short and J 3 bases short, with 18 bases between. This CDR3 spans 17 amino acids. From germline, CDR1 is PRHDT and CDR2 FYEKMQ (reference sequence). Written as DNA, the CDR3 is TGTGCCAGCAGCTTATATAGGTGGGGGGCGCCAACAGATACGCAGTATTTT. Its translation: CASSLYRWGAPTDTQYF.

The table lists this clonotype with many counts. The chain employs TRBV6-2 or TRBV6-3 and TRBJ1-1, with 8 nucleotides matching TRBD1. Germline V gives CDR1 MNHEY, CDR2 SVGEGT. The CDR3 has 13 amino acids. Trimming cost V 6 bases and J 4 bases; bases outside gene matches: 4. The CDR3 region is CASRRTGSTEAFF. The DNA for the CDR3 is TGTGCCAGCAGAAGGACAGGGAGCACTGAAGCTTTCTTT.

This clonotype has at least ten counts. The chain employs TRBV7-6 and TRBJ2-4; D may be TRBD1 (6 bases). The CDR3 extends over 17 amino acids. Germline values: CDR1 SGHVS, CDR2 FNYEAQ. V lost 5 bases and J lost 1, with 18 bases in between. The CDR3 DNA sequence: TGTGCCAGCAGCCAAGGGGGTTGGAAGTCGGCCAAAAACATTCAGTACTTC. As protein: CASSQGGWKSAKNIQYF.

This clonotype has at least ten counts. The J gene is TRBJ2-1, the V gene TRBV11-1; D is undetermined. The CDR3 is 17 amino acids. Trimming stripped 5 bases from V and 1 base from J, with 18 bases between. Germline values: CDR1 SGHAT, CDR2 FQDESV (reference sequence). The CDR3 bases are TGTGCCAGCAGCCCCCACCGGTCCCGGAGTTCCTACAATGAGCAGTTCTTC. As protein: CASSPHRSRSSYNEQFF.

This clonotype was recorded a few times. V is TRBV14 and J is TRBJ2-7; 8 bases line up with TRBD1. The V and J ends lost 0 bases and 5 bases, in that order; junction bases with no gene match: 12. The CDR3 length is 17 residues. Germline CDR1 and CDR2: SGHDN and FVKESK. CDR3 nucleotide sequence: TGTGCCAGCAGCCAAGAAATTACAGGGGGGAAGATGGACGAGCAGTACTTC. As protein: CASSQEITGGKMDEQYF. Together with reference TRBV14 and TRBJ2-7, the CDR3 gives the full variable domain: EAGVTQFPSHSVIEKGQTVTLRCDPISGHDNLYWYRRVMGKEIKFLLHFVKESKQDESGMPNNRFLAERTGGTYSTLKVQPAELEDSGVYFCASSQEITGGKMDEQYFGPGTRLTVT.

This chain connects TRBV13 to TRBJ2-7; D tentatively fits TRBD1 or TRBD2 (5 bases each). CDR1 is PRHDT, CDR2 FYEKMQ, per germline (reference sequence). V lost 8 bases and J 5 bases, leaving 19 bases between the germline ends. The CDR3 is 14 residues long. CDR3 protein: CASRTGTAPHEQYF. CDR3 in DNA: TGTGCCAGCCGAACCGGGACGGCCCCCCACGAGCAGTACTTC. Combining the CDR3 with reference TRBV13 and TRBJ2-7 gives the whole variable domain AAGVIQSPRHLIKEKRETATLKCYPIPRHDTVYWYQQGPGQDPQFLISFYEKMQSDKGSIPDRFSAQQFSDYHSELNMSSLELGDSALYFCASRTGTAPHEQYFGPGTRLTVT.

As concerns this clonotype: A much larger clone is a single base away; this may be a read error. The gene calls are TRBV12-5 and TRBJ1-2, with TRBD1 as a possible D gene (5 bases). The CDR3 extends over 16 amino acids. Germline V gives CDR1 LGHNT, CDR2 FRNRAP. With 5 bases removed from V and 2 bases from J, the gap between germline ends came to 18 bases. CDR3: CASGEDAGGPNYGYTF. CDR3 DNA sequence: TGTGCTAGTGGTGAGGACGCTGGGGGTCCAAACTATGGCTACACCTTC.

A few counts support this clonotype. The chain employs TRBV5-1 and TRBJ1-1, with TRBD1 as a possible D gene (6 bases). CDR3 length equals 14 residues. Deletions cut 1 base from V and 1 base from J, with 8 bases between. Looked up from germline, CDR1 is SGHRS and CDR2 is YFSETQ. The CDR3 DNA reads TGCGCCAGCAGCTTGCGACAGGAGAACACTGAAGCTTTCTTT. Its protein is CASSLRQENTEAFF.

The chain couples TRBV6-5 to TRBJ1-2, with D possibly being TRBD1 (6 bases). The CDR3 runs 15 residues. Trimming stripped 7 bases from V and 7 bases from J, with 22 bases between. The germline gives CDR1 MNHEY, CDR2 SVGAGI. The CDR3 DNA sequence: TGTGCCAGCACTTCACCTCGCCAGGGAGGGGGTGGCTACACCTTC. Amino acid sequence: CASTSPRQGGGGYTF.

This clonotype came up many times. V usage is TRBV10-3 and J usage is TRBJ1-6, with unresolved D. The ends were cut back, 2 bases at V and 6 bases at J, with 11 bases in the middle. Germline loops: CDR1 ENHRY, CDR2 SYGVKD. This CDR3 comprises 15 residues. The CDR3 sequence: CAISEGVPANSPLHF. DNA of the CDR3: TGTGCCATCAGTGAGGGGGTACCAGCTAATTCACCCCTCCACTTT.

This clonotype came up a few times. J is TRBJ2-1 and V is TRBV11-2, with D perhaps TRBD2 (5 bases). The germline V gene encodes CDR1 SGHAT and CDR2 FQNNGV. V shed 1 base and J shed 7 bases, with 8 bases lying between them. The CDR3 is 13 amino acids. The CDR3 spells CASSLVRVNEQFF. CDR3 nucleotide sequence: TGTGCCAGCAGCTTAGTGAGGGTAAATGAGCAGTTCTTC.

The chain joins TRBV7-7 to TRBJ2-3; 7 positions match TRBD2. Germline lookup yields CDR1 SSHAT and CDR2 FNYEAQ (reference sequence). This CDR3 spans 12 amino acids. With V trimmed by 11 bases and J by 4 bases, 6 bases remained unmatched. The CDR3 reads CALGLLADTQYF. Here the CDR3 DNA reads TGTGCCTTGGGACTATTGGCAGATACGCAGTATTTT.

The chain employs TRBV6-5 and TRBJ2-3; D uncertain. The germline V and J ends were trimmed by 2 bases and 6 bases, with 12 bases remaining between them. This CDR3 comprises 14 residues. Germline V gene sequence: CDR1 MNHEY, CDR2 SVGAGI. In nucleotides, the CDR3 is TGTGCCAGCAGTTACAGACTCCAAGGGGATACGCAGTATTTT. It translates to CASSYRLQGDTQYF.

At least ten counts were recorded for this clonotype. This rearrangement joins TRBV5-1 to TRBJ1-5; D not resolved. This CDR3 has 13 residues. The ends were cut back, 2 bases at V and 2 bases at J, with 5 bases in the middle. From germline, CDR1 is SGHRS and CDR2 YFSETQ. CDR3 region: CASSFKGNQPQHF. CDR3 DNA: TGCGCCAGCAGCTTCAAAGGCAATCAGCCCCAGCATTTT. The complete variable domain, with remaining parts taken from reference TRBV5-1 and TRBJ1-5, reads KAGVTQTPRYLIKTRGQQVTLSCSPISGHRSVSWYQQTPGQGLQFLFEYFSETQRNKGNFPGRFSGRQFSNSRSEMNVSTLELGDSALYLCASSFKGNQPQHFGDGTRLSIL.

For the CDR3, the DNA is TGCAGTGCTAGAGCCCCGGGGGCCATGAACACCGGGGAGCTGTTTTTT. Its protein product is CSARAPGAMNTGELFF. The chain recombines TRBV20-1 with TRBJ2-2, with D perhaps assigned TRBD1 or TRBD2 (6 bases each). Between the trimmed V and J ends, which lost 1 base and 1 base, there was a span of 13 bases. Germline V gene sequence: CDR1 DFQATT, CDR2 SNEGSKA (reference sequence). There are 16 residues in the CDR3.

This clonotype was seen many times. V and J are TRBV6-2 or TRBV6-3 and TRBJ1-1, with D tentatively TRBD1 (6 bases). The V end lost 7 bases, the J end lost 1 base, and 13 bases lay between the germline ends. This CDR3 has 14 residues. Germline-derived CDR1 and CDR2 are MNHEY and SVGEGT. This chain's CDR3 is CASIEDRQNTEAFF. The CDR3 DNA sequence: TGTGCCAGCATCGAGGACAGACAGAACACTGAAGCTTTCTTT.

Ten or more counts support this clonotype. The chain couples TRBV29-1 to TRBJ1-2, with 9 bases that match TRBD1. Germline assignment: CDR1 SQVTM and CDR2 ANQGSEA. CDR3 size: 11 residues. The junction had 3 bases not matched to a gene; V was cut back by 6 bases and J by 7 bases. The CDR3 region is CSVDRGAGYTF. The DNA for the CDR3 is TGCAGCGTGGACAGGGGTGCTGGCTACACCTTC.

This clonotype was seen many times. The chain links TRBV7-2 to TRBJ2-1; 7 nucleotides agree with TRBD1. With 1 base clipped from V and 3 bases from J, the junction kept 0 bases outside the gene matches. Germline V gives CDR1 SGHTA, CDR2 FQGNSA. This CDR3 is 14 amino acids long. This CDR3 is CASSLGQGYNEQFF. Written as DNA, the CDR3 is TGTGCCAGCAGCTTAGGACAGGGCTACAATGAGCAGTTCTTC.

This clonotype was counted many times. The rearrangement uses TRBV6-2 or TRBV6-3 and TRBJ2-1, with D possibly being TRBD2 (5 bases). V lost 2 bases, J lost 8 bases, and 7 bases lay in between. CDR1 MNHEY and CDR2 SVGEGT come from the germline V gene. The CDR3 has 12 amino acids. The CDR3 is CASSYRGDEQFF. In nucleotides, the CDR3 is TGTGCCAGCAGTTACCGGGGAGATGAGCAGTTCTTC.

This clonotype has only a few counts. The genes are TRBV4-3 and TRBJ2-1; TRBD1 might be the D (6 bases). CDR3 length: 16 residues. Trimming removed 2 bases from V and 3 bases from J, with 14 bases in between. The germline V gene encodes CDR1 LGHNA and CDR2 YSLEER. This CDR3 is CASSQLFQDSYNEQFF. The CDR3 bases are TGCGCCAGCAGCCAATTATTCCAGGACAGCTACAATGAGCAGTTCTTC.

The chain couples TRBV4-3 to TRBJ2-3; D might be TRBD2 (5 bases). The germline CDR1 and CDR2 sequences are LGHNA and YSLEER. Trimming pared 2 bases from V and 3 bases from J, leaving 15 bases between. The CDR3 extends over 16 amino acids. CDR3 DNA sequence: TGCGCCAGCAGCCAATTAGGACTGGGCACGACAGATACGCAGTATTTT. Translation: CASSQLGLGTTDTQYF.

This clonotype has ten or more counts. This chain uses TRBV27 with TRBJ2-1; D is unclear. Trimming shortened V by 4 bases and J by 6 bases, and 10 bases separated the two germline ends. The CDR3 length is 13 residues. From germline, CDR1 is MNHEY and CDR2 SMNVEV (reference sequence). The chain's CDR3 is CASSWTFGNEQFF. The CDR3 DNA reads TGTGCCAGCAGTTGGACCTTTGGCAATGAGCAGTTCTTC.

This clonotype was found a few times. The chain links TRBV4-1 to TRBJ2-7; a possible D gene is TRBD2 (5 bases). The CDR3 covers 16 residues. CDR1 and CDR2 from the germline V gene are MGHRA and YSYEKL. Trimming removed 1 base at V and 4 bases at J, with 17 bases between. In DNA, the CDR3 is TGCGCCAGCAGCCAAGGTCTCGGGCTAGCTGGGTACGAGCAGTACTTC. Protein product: CASSQGLGLAGYEQYF.